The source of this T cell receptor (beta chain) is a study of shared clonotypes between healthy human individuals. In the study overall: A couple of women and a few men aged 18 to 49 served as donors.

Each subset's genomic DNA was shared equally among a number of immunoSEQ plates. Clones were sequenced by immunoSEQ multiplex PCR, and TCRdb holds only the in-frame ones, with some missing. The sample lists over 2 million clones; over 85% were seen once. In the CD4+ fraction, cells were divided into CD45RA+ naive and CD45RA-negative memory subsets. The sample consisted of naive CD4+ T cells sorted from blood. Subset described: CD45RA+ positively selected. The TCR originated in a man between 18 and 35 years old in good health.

In DNA form, the CDR3 reads TGTGCCTGGAGCCGTCAGGGGATATCTAACTATGGCTACACCTTC. It codes for CAWSRQGISNYGYTF. V and J are TRBV30 and TRBJ1-2; TRBD1 is a possible D gene (6 bases). The CDR3 length is 15 residues. V lost 3 bases to trimming and J lost 0 bases, with 14 bases between them. Germline V CDR1 and CDR2: GTSNPN, SVGIG (reference sequence).